A single sample is the source of the 9 T cell receptor beta chains below, sequenced in a study of blood T cell repertoires in COVID-19. Produced via immunoSEQ multiplex PCR; TCRdb's table is partial and in-frame only. The table includes some 530,000 clones, over 75% detected once. The sequenced material came from peripheral blood. Receptor source: a human donor in a cohort sampled during active COVID-19.

This clone was recorded once. The chain employs TRBV5-6 and TRBJ2-7; D is perhaps TRBD1 (6 bases). V was trimmed by 4 bases and J by 3 bases, leaving 8 bases between them. The CDR3 runs to 12 residues. Germline V lookup: CDR1 SGHDT, CDR2 YYEEEE. The CDR3 here is CASSRTDYEQYF. DNA of the CDR3: TGTGCCAGCAGCCGGACAGACTACGAGCAGTACTTC.

The rearrangement uses TRBV5-6 and TRBJ2-3, with a weak D call TRBD1 (6 bases). The CDR3 has 15 residues. Germline V gene sequence: CDR1 SGHDT, CDR2 YYEEEE. V was trimmed by 0 bases and J by 7 bases, leaving 15 bases between them. CDR3 DNA: TGTGCCAGCAGCTTGGTACAGGGTGGGATGAATACGCAGTATTTT. The encoded protein is CASSLVQGGMNTQYF. Together with reference TRBV5-6 and TRBJ2-3, the CDR3 gives the full variable domain: DAGVTQSPTHLIKTRGQQVTLRCSPKSGHDTVSWYQQALGQGPQFIFQYYEEEERQRGNFPDRFSGHQFPNYSSELNVNALLLGDSALYLCASSLVQGGMNTQYFGPGTRLTVL.

V is TRBV6-5 and J is TRBJ2-3; 7 bases are shared with TRBD2. Looked up from germline, CDR1 is MNHEY and CDR2 is SVGAGI. The CDR3 contains 16 residues. Germline trimming cut 0 bases from V and 3 bases from J; bases unmatched to any gene: 6. The CDR3 sequence: CASSYSAGVGTDTQYF. For the CDR3, the DNA is TGTGCCAGCAGTTACTCGGCGGGAGTGGGGACAGATACGCAGTATTTT.

This rearrangement joins TRBV29-1 to TRBJ1-5; 8 nucleotides align to TRBD1. Germline loops: CDR1 SQVTM, CDR2 ANQGSEA. Trimming removed 7 bases from V and 5 bases from J; junction bases left unmatched: 7. The length of the CDR3 is 13 residues. CDR3 coding DNA: TGCAGCGCTACAGGGGGTTTCGATCAGCCCCAGCATTTT. Its translation: CSATGGFDQPQHF.

This clone was observed once. V usage is TRBV5-4 and J usage is TRBJ2-7; 8 bases map to TRBD2. Per germline, CDR1 SGHNT and CDR2 YYREEE (reference sequence). Trimming took 3 bases from V and 9 from J; bases not matched to a gene: 14. The CDR3 has 15 amino acids. The chain's CDR3 is CASSYGGVSLGGQYF. The DNA of the CDR3 is TGTGCCAGCAGCTACGGGGGGGTCTCCCTAGGTGGGCAGTACTTC.

V usage is TRBV30 and J usage is TRBJ1-2, with D possibly matching TRBD1 (6 bases). The germline CDR1 and CDR2 sequences are GTSNPN and SVGIG (reference sequence). V shed 2 bases and J shed 7 bases, with 11 bases lying between them. The CDR3 contains 12 residues. DNA for the CDR3: TGTGCCTGGAGTCCTTCAGGGGCTGGCTACACCTTC. It specifies CAWSPSGAGYTF.

The chain carries TRBV6-5 and TRBJ1-1, with D maybe TRBD1 (6 bases). Germline V gene lookup returns CDR1 MNHEY and CDR2 SVGAGI. This CDR3 contains 15 residues. The V end lost 6 bases, the J end lost 9 bases, and 23 bases lay between the germline ends. As DNA, the CDR3 is TGTGCCAGCAGCGTAAACCAGGGGAGCCAAACCAAAGCTTTCTTT. This encodes CASSVNQGSQTKAFF.

The count of this clone is one. The rearrangement uses TRBV30 and TRBJ2-1; 8 bases line up with TRBD1. V lost 6 bases and J lost 10; bases outside the gene matches: 5. This CDR3 comprises 11 residues. Per germline, CDR1 GTSNPN and CDR2 SVGIG (reference sequence). CDR3 in amino acids: CACNTGGEQFF. The CDR3 bases are TGTGCCTGTAATACAGGGGGGGAGCAGTTCTTC.

V and J are TRBV7-9 and TRBJ1-2, with TRBD1 identical over 10 bases. The V gene's germline CDR1 is SEHNR and CDR2 FQNEAQ (reference sequence). This CDR3 is built from 14 residues. Germline trimming cut 6 bases from V and 4 bases from J; bases unmatched to any gene: 5. The CDR3 here is CASRGTGVVYGYTF. The CDR3 nucleotides read TGTGCCAGCAGGGGGACAGGGGTGGTCTATGGCTACACCTTC.